Following are 14 T cell receptor beta chains from one sample sequenced in a study of blood T cell repertoires in COVID-19. Libraries were prepared by immunoSEQ multiplex PCR; TCRdb keeps only in-frame clonotypes and omits some of them. Among roughly 28,000 clones listed, 89% were seen once. The source material was peripheral blood. The receptors stem from a human donor with acute or convalescent COVID-19. The donor label of this sample is uncertain.

The chain combines TRBV4-3 with TRBJ2-7; 10 bases map to TRBD1. This CDR3 spans 15 amino acids. Losses at the gene ends were 3 bases for V and 0 bases for J; bases not matched to a gene: 2. CDR1 is LGHNA and CDR2 is YSLEER in the germline V gene. The CDR3 DNA is TGCGCCAGCAGCCATCGGACAGGGGGCTCCTACGAGCAGTACTTC. It translates to CASSHRTGGSYEQYF.

V and J are TRBV6-1 and TRBJ1-2, with D maybe TRBD1 (6 bases). This CDR3 is built from 14 residues. V was pared by 3 bases and J by 7 bases, with 15 bases between. Germline CDR1 MNHNS, CDR2 SASEGT. In DNA, the CDR3 is TGTGCCAGCAGTGAGGGACACCCCGGCGGTGGCTACACCTTC. This encodes CASSEGHPGGGYTF.

The chain couples TRBV6-6 to TRBJ1-1, with D unclear. Per the germline V gene, CDR1 is MNHNY and CDR2 is SVGAGI (reference sequence). Trimming cost V 5 bases and J 10 bases, with 20 bases left between them. The CDR3 extends over 14 amino acids. CDR3 DNA sequence: TGTGCCAGCAGTACTCCAACCCCCCGGGTTAGAGCTTTCTTT. The encoded protein is CASSTPTPRVRAFF.

The chain is built from TRBV4-1 and TRBJ2-2; D call uncertain. The CDR3 has 14 amino acids. The V and J ends lost 3 bases and 5 bases respectively, with 10 bases between them. Looked up from germline, CDR1 is MGHRA and CDR2 is YSYEKL. CDR3 in DNA: TGCGCCAGCAGCCAGTCTCCCTCGACCGGGGAGCTGTTTTTT. It yields the protein CASSQSPSTGELFF.

Concerning this clone itself: One end of the junction does not line up with germline, which may come from a read error. The chain has TRBV11-2 and TRBJ2-3; possibly TRBD2 for D (5 bases). Germline CDR1 SGHAT, CDR2 FQNNGV. CDR3 length: 14 amino acids. In DNA form, the CDR3 reads TGTGCCAGCAGCATAGAGGGCTCCCTAGATACGCAGTATTTT. Residues: CASSIEGSLDTQYF.

The rearrangement links TRBV5-4 to TRBJ2-5; D not resolved. Germline CDR1 reads SGHNT; CDR2 reads YYREEE (reference sequence). The CDR3 has 14 amino acids. Deletions cut 9 bases from V and 4 bases from J, with 19 bases between. The CDR3 sequence is CATAIPSSPETQYF. CDR3 coding DNA: TGTGCCACCGCGATCCCGTCTTCACCAGAGACCCAGTACTTC. The full variable domain, with the rest looked up from reference TRBV5-4 and TRBJ2-5, is ETGVTQSPTHLIKTRGQQVTLRCSSQSGHNTVSWYQQALGQGPQFIFQYYREEENGRGNFPPRFSGLQFPNYSSELNVNALELDDSALYLCATAIPSSPETQYFGPGTRLLVL.

The chain is built from TRBV24-1 and TRBJ2-5; weak D call: TRBD1 (5 bases). The CDR3 is 14 amino acids. CDR1 and CDR2 from the germline V gene are KGHDR and SFDVKD. V lost 7 bases, J lost 5 bases, and 16 bases lay in between. The CDR3 protein is CATSVGGHGETQYF. CDR3 nucleotide sequence: TGTGCCACCAGCGTCGGCGGACATGGGGAGACCCAGTACTTC.

The chain couples TRBV28 to TRBJ2-1; 7 bases align to TRBD2. The V segment lost 8 bases and the J segment 1 base; nucleotides outside the gene matches: 8. The CDR3 consists of 15 residues. CDR1 and CDR2 (germline): MDHEN, SYDVKM. CDR3 residues: CASASRGRSYNEQFF. The CDR3 DNA reads as TGTGCCAGCGCGTCGCGGGGGAGGTCCTACAATGAGCAGTTCTTC.

The gene calls are TRBV19 and TRBJ1-5, with 12 bases fitting TRBD1. CDR1 LNHDA and CDR2 SQIVND come from the germline V gene (reference sequence). V lost 10 bases, J lost 1 base, and 8 bases stayed unmatched. The CDR3 length is 16 residues. CDR3 sequence: CATAGTGGRSNQPQHF. CDR3 nucleotides: TGTGCCACCGCCGGGACAGGGGGCAGGAGCAATCAGCCCCAGCATTTT.

The chain joins TRBV5-5 to TRBJ1-1; possible D gene TRBD1, 5 bases. Germline CDR1 and CDR2: SGHKS and YYEKEE (reference sequence). The V end lost 5 bases, the J end lost 10 bases, and 18 bases lay between the germline ends. The CDR3 runs to 13 residues. CDR3 nucleotides: TGTGCCAGCAGTTCCCGGGGGAGCGGGGGAGCTTTCTTT. This sequence encodes CASSSRGSGGAFF.

This clone was seen just once. The CDR3 region is CASSLQGVTNEKLFF. CDR3 in DNA: TGTGCCAGCAGCTTACAGGGGGTAACTAATGAAAAACTGTTTTTT. This chain connects TRBV7-3 to TRBJ1-4; TRBD1 agrees at 7 bases. The CDR3 spans 15 residues. CDR1 is SGHTA and CDR2 is FQGTGA in the germline V gene. J lost 1 base, V lost 2 bases, and 1 base had no gene match.

CDR3 amino acids: CASSPTSGGSGTNNEQFF. DNA of the CDR3: TGTGCCAGCAGTCCGACTAGCGGGGGGTCCGGGACCAACAATGAGCAGTTCTTC. The V call is TRBV6-6, the J call TRBJ2-1; the match to TRBD2 covers 13 bases. This CDR3 contains 18 residues. The germline CDR1 and CDR2 sequences are MNHNY and SVGAGI (reference sequence). The V gene end was trimmed by 5 bases and the J gene end by 5 bases; junction bases not matched to a gene: 12.

V gene TRBV14 combines with J gene TRBJ1-4, with 11 bases matching TRBD1. This CDR3 is built from 15 residues. With V trimmed by 4 bases and J by 6 bases, 4 bases remained unmatched. The V gene's germline CDR1 is SGHDN and CDR2 FVKESK. CDR3 protein: CASSLRTGGDEKLFF. The CDR3 nucleotides read TGTGCCAGCAGCCTTCGGACAGGGGGCGATGAAAAACTGTTTTTT. Variable domain in full (rest from reference TRBV14 and TRBJ1-4): EAGVTQFPSHSVIEKGQTVTLRCDPISGHDNLYWYRRVMGKEIKFLLHFVKESKQDESGMPNNRFLAERTGGTYSTLKVQPAELEDSGVYFCASSLRTGGDEKLFFGSGTQLSVL.

This chain joins TRBV6-5 and TRBJ1-5; 10 nucleotides agree with TRBD1. With V trimmed by 7 bases and J by 4 bases, 7 bases remained unmatched. Germline loops: CDR1 MNHEY, CDR2 SVGAGI. The CDR3 totals 15 residues. Written as DNA, the CDR3 is TGTGCCAGCACTTCAGGACAGGGGGGGAATCAGCCCCAGCATTTT. Translation: CASTSGQGGNQPQHF.